The 16 T cell receptor beta chains in this list originate from one sample, sequenced in a study of T cells in Graves' hyperthyroidism and ophthalmopathy. From RNA transcripts, TCR beta CDR3 regions were amplified. The study used the HTBI primer set for a first-round RT-PCR of the TCR CDR3. One entry per CDR3 protein results from TCRdb running MiXCR on the multiplex PCR reads. The data show about 130,000 distinct CDR3 sequences, roughly a fifth seen once. Sequenced input: blood. The receptors come from a woman aged 45-65 years with Graves' hyperthyroidism that later progressed to Graves' ophthalmopathy.

This clonotype occurred many times. The chain joins TRBV7-9 to TRBJ2-4; D may match TRBD1 or TRBD2 (5 bases each). Deletions cut 3 bases from V and 8 bases from J, with 17 bases between. There are 15 residues in the CDR3. CDR1 is SEHNR, CDR2 FQNEAQ, per germline (reference sequence). The CDR3 region is CASSLIRGVQDIQYF. CDR3 in DNA: TGTGCCAGCAGCTTGATCCGAGGGGTACAGGACATTCAGTACTTC.

The V call is TRBV18, the J call TRBJ2-7, with 10 positions matching TRBD1. The CDR3 has 15 residues. Germline-derived CDR1 and CDR2 are KGHSH and LQKENI. The J segment lost 5 bases and the V segment lost 4 bases, leaving 8 bases of the junction unmatched. The chain's CDR3 is CASSRRDRGIHEQYF. The CDR3, as DNA: TGTGCCAGCTCACGCCGGGACAGGGGCATCCACGAGCAGTACTTC.

The table lists this clonotype with a few counts. The genes are TRBV7-9 and TRBJ1-1, with 7 bases fitting TRBD1. The CDR3 contains 14 residues. V was clipped by 5 bases and J by 3 bases; unmatched bases: 6. Germline CDR1 reads SEHNR; CDR2 reads FQNEAQ (reference sequence). CDR3 amino acids: CASSGDSYYTEAFF. Here the CDR3 DNA reads TGTGCCAGCAGCGGGGACAGTTATTACACTGAAGCTTTCTTT.

This clonotype came up many times. This chain joins TRBV5-8 and TRBJ2-3; weak D call: TRBD2 (6 bases). The CDR3 covers 17 residues. Trimming pared 6 bases from V and 2 bases from J, leaving 22 bases between. Germline V gene sequence: CDR1 SGHTS, CDR2 YDEGEE. CDR3 sequence reads: CASTFSVGGRVTDTQYF. The CDR3 region has the DNA TGTGCCAGCACCTTCTCGGTCGGGGGAAGGGTCACAGATACGCAGTATTTT. The full variable domain, with the rest looked up from reference TRBV5-8 and TRBJ2-3, is EAGVTQSPTHLIKTRGQQATLRCSPISGHTSVYWYQQALGLGLQFLLWYDEGEERNRGNFPPRFSGRQFPNYSSELNVNALELEDSALYLCASTFSVGGRVTDTQYFGPGTRLTVL.

In regard to this clonotype: A read error may be the cause here, since a much bigger clone is one base away. This chain joins TRBV13 and TRBJ2-5, with D possibly being TRBD1 or TRBD2 (6 bases each). From germline, CDR1 is PRHDT and CDR2 FYEKMQ (reference sequence). Trimming removed 4 bases at V and 2 bases at J, with 11 bases between. The CDR3 is 14 amino acids. In DNA form, the CDR3 reads TGTGCCAGCAGCTGCGGGACAAGACAAGAGACCCAGTACTTC. It is translated as CASSCGTRQETQYF.

V gene TRBV15 combines with J gene TRBJ1-5, with D perhaps matching TRBD1 (5 bases). CDR1 and CDR2 from the germline V gene are LNHNV and YYDKDF (reference sequence). The length of the CDR3 is 14 residues. The V and J ends lost 2 bases and 3 bases respectively, with 8 bases between them. CDR3 bases: TGTGCCACCAGCAGAAGGGACTTCAATCAGCCCCAGCATTTT. It specifies CATSRRDFNQPQHF.

In this sample, this clonotype turned up many times. The CDR3 region has the DNA TGTGCCAGCAGCTCGACGAGACTAGCGGGAGTGGGGAATGAGCAGTTCTTC. Amino acid sequence: CASSSTRLAGVGNEQFF. The gene calls are TRBV11-2 and TRBJ2-1; 12 bases agree with TRBD2. V shed 4 bases and J 7 bases; nucleotides not matched to a gene: 11. The CDR3 is 17 residues long. Germline lookup yields CDR1 SGHAT and CDR2 FQNNGV.

This clonotype showed up just a few times. The V gene is TRBV20-1, the J gene TRBJ1-6, with 7 bases fitting TRBD1. The J segment lost 10 bases and the V segment lost 6 bases, leaving 6 bases of the junction unmatched. Germline-derived CDR1 and CDR2 are DFQATT and SNEGSKA (reference sequence). The CDR3 is 12 residues long. DNA for the CDR3: TGCAGTGCCGATTCACAGGGGTCACCCCTCCACTTT. This gives the protein CSADSQGSPLHF.

This clonotype was found many times. The J gene is TRBJ1-1, the V gene TRBV12-3 or TRBV12-4, with 8 bases aligning to TRBD1. There are 13 residues in the CDR3. The junction had 4 bases not matched to a gene; V was cut back by 8 bases and J by 2 bases. This chain's CDR3 is CASGQGFNTEAFF. In DNA form, the CDR3 reads TGTGCCAGCGGACAGGGCTTTAACACTGAAGCTTTCTTT.

This chain connects TRBV2 to TRBJ1-6; D remains unclear. Looked up from germline, CDR1 is SNHLY and CDR2 is FYNNEI. This CDR3 spans 15 amino acids. V dropped 6 bases and J dropped 0 bases, with 9 bases sitting between them. CDR3 protein: CASRRASSYNSPLHF. In DNA form, the CDR3 reads TGTGCCAGCAGGCGGGCGAGCTCCTATAATTCACCCCTCCACTTT.

Points on this clonotype: A junction end diverges from the germline sequence, so it may reflect a read error. The chain's CDR3 is CATSSGGRGTEAFF. The CDR3 DNA reads as TGTGCCACCAGCAGCGGTGGCAGGGGGACTGAAGCTTTCTTT. The V and J genes are TRBV11-2 and TRBJ1-1, with TRBD1 identical over 7 bases. This CDR3 comprises 14 residues. Germline-derived CDR1 and CDR2 are SGHAT and FQNNGV.

This clonotype was detected ten times or more. The chain joins TRBV3-1 to TRBJ2-1; possibly TRBD1 or TRBD2 for D (5 bases each). The CDR3 length is 16 residues. The germline V gene encodes CDR1 LGHDT and CDR2 YNNKEL (reference sequence). V shed 2 bases and J shed 4 bases, with 15 bases lying between them. DNA for the CDR3: TGTGCCAGCAGCCAACCTGGGACCAGACATTACAATGAGCAGTTCTTC. This encodes CASSQPGTRHYNEQFF.

The rearrangement uses TRBV12-5 and TRBJ1-2; no reliable D call. The length of the CDR3 is 12 residues. Germline CDR1 LGHNT, CDR2 FRNRAP. V shed 3 bases and J shed 4 bases, with 6 bases lying between them. The CDR3 DNA follows: TGTGCTAGTGGTTTTAGCGTCTATGGCTACACCTTC. Its protein is CASGFSVYGYTF. The full variable domain, in which reference TRBV12-5 and TRBJ1-2 provide the parts outside the CDR3, is DARVTQTPRHKVTEMGQEVTMRCQPILGHNTVFWYRQTMMQGLELLAYFRNRAPLDDSGMPKDRFSAEMPDATLATLKIQPSEPRDSAVYFCASGFSVYGYTFGSGTRLTVV.

This clonotype has a count of ten or more. The V and J genes are TRBV7-2 and TRBJ1-5; 9 bases match TRBD1. CDR1 is SGHTA, CDR2 FQGNSA, per germline. CDR3 length: 16 residues. V was pared by 0 bases and J by 2 bases, with 2 bases of the junction left unmatched. This CDR3 is CASSLAGTGRNQPQHF. The CDR3 nucleotides read TGTGCCAGCAGCTTAGCAGGGACAGGGCGCAATCAGCCCCAGCATTTT.

This clonotype was detected a few times. A much bigger clone sits one base away, suggesting this may be a read error. The rearrangement links TRBV20-1 to TRBJ2-1, with TRBD2 identical over 7 bases. This CDR3 has 16 residues. Germline V gives CDR1 DFQATT, CDR2 SNEGSKA (reference sequence). The CDR3 loop reads CSARVGRLADYNERFF. The CDR3 bases are TGCAGTGCTAGAGTCGGGAGGCTAGCGGACTACAATGAGCGGTTCTTC.

Comments on this clonotype: This may stem from a read error, because a much larger clone lies one nucleotide away. The J gene is TRBJ2-7, the V gene TRBV7-3; 7 nucleotides line up with TRBD1. Germline loops: CDR1 SGHTA, CDR2 FQGTGA. The CDR3 contains 13 residues. J gave up 7 bases and V 3 bases, and 6 bases lay outside the gene matches. DNA of the CDR3: TGTGCCAGCAGCTTGGTTCCAGGGGGTGAGCAGTACTTC. Its translation: CASSLVPGGEQYF.